The present T cell receptor beta chain was sequenced within a study of shared clonotypes between healthy human individuals. Across the whole study: In total, the donors were two women and a few men aged 18 to 49.

The germline V gene has CDR1 MRHNA and CDR2 SNTAGT. The germline V and J ends were trimmed by 6 bases and 4 bases, with 17 bases remaining between them. This CDR3 comprises 15 residues. On sorted subsets, replicate PCRs used 150 to 250 ng DNA, or tens of thousands of T cell genomes. This table comes from immunoSEQ multiplex PCR, and its TCRdb copy is limited to in-frame clones, with some not included. This sample has some 1,100,000 clones, with around 82% found just once. Splitting of CD4+ cells produced CD45RA+ naive and CD45RA-negative memory subsets. General observations from the study: Among non-shared clonotypes, generation probabilities were lower than among those shared by all four donors.

This clone was found once. Its antigen is undetermined. The sequence was obtained from a man aged 18 to 29 in good health. Some clones in this sample may be carry-over from other donors' samples. Input material: memory CD4+ T cells from PBMCs. Subset described: CD45RA-negative fraction. The genes are TRBV6-4 and TRBJ2-3; possibly TRBD1 for D (6 bases). CDR3 amino acids: CASRKTRTDSDTQYF. The CDR3 DNA sequence: TGTGCCAGCAGGAAAACTAGGACAGATTCAGATACGCAGTATTTT.